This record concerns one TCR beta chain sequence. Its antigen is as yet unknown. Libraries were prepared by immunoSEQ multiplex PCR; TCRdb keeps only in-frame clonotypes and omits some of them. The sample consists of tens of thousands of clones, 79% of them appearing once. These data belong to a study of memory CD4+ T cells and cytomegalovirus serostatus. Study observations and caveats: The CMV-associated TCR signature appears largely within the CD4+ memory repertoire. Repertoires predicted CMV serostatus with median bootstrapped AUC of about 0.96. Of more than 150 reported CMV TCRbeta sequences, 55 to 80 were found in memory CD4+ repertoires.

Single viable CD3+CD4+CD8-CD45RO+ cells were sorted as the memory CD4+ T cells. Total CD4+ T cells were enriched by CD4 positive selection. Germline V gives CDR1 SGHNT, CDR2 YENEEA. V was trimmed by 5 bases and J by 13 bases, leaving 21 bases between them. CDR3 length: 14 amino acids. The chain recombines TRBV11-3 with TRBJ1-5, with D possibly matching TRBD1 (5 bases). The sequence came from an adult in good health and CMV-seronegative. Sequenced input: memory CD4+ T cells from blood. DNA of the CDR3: TGTGCCAGCAGCCCCGGGACTGATTCACTTCTACAGCATTTT. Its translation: CASSPGTDSLLQHF.